Below are 32 T cell receptor beta chains sequenced from a single sample in a study of cytomegalovirus exposure and HLA in healthy donors. 13 Jbeta primers and 60 Vbeta primers were used for the PCR. Clones were sequenced by immunoSEQ multiplex PCR, and TCRdb holds only the in-frame ones, with some missing. Of approximately 220,000 clones in the sample, roughly 70% were seen once. The sequenced material came from PBMCs. Receptor source: a woman in her thirties in good health and CMV-seronegative.

The genes are TRBV25-1 and TRBJ1-2, with TRBD1 identical over 7 bases. Germline trimming cut 4 bases from V and 2 bases from J; bases unmatched to any gene: 4. This CDR3 is built from 14 residues. Germline-derived CDR1 and CDR2 are MGHDK and SYGVNS. The CDR3 DNA sequence: TGTGCCAGCAGTGCCTCGACAGGGAACTATGGCTACACCTTC. Translated: CASSASTGNYGYTF.

The chain links TRBV30 to TRBJ1-1; the match to TRBD1 covers 8 bases. Germline-derived CDR1 and CDR2 are GTSNPN and SVGIG (reference sequence). The CDR3 runs 15 residues. The J segment lost 0 bases and the V segment lost 3 bases, leaving 6 bases of the junction unmatched. CDR3 in amino acids: CAWRPGDRMNTEAFF. The CDR3, as DNA: TGTGCCTGGAGACCTGGGGACAGGATGAACACTGAAGCTTTCTTT.

This clone was seen just once. The rearrangement links TRBV6-5 to TRBJ1-6, with a tentative D call TRBD1 (5 bases). This CDR3 is built from 13 residues. Germline-derived CDR1 and CDR2 are MNHEY and SVGAGI. V dropped 6 bases and J dropped 6 bases, with 9 bases sitting between them. CDR3 in amino acids: CASRADINSPLHF. DNA for the CDR3: TGTGCCAGCAGGGCGGACATTAATTCACCCCTCCACTTT.

The rearrangement links TRBV12-5 to TRBJ2-4, with D possibly matching TRBD2 (6 bases). CDR3 length equals 16 residues. The V end was cut by 4 bases, the J end by 3 bases, with 16 bases between. Germline CDR1 LGHNT, CDR2 FRNRAP. The CDR3 DNA follows: TGTGCTAGTGGTTGGGGACTCGGGGTCGGCAAAAACATTCAGTACTTC. Protein: CASGWGLGVGKNIQYF. Drawing the rest from reference TRBV12-5 and TRBJ2-4, the complete variable domain is DARVTQTPRHKVTEMGQEVTMRCQPILGHNTVFWYRQTMMQGLELLAYFRNRAPLDDSGMPKDRFSAEMPDATLATLKIQPSEPRDSAVYFCASGWGLGVGKNIQYFGAGTRLSVL.

The chain is built from TRBV19 and TRBJ2-2; no reliable D call. Trimming took 3 bases from V and 4 from J, leaving 12 bases between them. Germline lookup yields CDR1 LNHDA and CDR2 SQIVND (reference sequence). CDR3 length: 15 residues. CDR3 amino acids: CASSIKASGTGELFF. Here the CDR3 DNA reads TGTGCCAGTAGTATTAAAGCGTCGGGCACCGGGGAGCTGTTTTTT.

The rearrangement uses TRBV27 and TRBJ2-1; 8 bases fit TRBD2. The V and J ends lost 1 base and 6 bases, in that order; junction bases with no gene match: 5. The CDR3 extends over 15 amino acids. Germline CDR1 reads MNHEY; CDR2 reads SMNVEV (reference sequence). The CDR3 DNA reads as TGTGCCAGCAGTTTATATCCGGGAGGGCCCAATGAGCAGTTCTTC. Encoded protein: CASSLYPGGPNEQFF.

The rearrangement uses TRBV7-9 and TRBJ1-5, with a weak D call TRBD1 (6 bases). This CDR3 contains 17 residues. CDR1 and CDR2 from the germline V gene are SEHNR and FQNEAQ (reference sequence). Trimming took 4 bases from V and 0 from J, leaving 16 bases between them. CDR3 amino acids: CASSSGRTDYSNQPQHF. The CDR3 DNA sequence: TGTGCCAGCAGCTCCGGCCGGACAGACTATAGCAATCAGCCCCAGCATTTT.

In the case of this clone: The junction departs from the called germline gene at one end, perhaps through a read error. The chain carries TRBV7-3 and TRBJ2-3, with a weak D call TRBD2 (6 bases). CDR3 size: 15 residues. Germline assignment: CDR1 SGHTA and CDR2 FQGTGA. This CDR3 reads CSSSSWGEGTDTQYF. CDR3 in DNA: TGTTCCAGCAGCTCCTGGGGGGAGGGCACAGATACGCAGTATTTT. The entire variable domain, with the rest obtained from reference TRBV7-3 and TRBJ2-3, is as follows: GAGVSQTPSNKVTEKGKYVELRCDPISGHTALYWYRQSLGQGPEFLIYFQGTGAADDSGLPNDRFFAVRPEGSVSTLKIQRTERGDSAVYLCSSSSWGEGTDTQYFGPGTRLTVL.

This chain joins TRBV9 and TRBJ1-5; 10 bases fit TRBD1. V gave up 4 bases and J gave up 4 bases; unmatched junction bases: 5. CDR3 length equals 15 residues. Germline CDR1 reads SGDLS; CDR2 reads YYNGEE. The CDR3 DNA reads TGTGCCAGCAGCCCCACGGGACAGGGGAATCAGCCCCAGCATTTT. This codes for CASSPTGQGNQPQHF.

This chain uses TRBV10-3 with TRBJ2-1, with 9 bases fitting TRBD2. CDR3 size: 16 residues. J was trimmed by 3 bases and V by 3 bases; bases with no gene match: 6. Germline-derived CDR1 and CDR2 are ENHRY and SYGVKD. The CDR3 DNA sequence: TGTGCCATCAGTGACCGACTAGCGGCCCTCTACAATGAGCAGTTCTTC. Amino acid sequence: CAISDRLAALYNEQFF.

The chain couples TRBV6-5 to TRBJ1-2; perhaps TRBD1 as D (6 bases). The length of the CDR3 is 11 residues. Trimming stripped 5 bases from V and 7 bases from J, with 8 bases between. Germline lookup yields CDR1 MNHEY and CDR2 SVGAGI. CDR3 in DNA: TGTGCCAGCAGTCGGGACACTGGCTACACCTTC. As protein: CASSRDTGYTF.

This clone has a single count. DNA of the CDR3: TGTGCCAGTAGTATAGGGCCAGGGGGCGCCTATGGCTACACCTTC. It encodes CASSIGPGGAYGYTF. The chain combines TRBV19 with TRBJ1-2; 8 nucleotides align to TRBD1. J lost 4 bases, V lost 1 base, and 5 bases had no gene match. The CDR3 length is 15 residues. Germline values: CDR1 LNHDA, CDR2 SQIVND (reference sequence).

This sequence joins TRBV19 and TRBJ1-5; D possibly corresponds to TRBD1 (6 bases). V lost 5 bases and J 7 bases, leaving 18 bases between the germline ends. The CDR3 is made up of 15 amino acids. The V gene's germline CDR1 is LNHDA and CDR2 SQIVND (reference sequence). Here the CDR3 reads CASSPTPSTGQPQHF. The CDR3 coding sequence is TGTGCCAGTAGTCCGACCCCCTCTACAGGGCAGCCCCAGCATTTT.

The chain has TRBV19 and TRBJ2-3; TRBD1 matches 10 bases. Germline trimming cut 5 bases from V and 6 bases from J; bases unmatched to any gene: 8. Germline-derived CDR1 and CDR2 are LNHDA and SQIVND (reference sequence). The length of the CDR3 is 15 residues. The CDR3 loop reads CASSSRTGGMDTQYF. CDR3 nucleotides: TGTGCCAGTAGTTCTCGGACAGGGGGGATGGATACGCAGTATTTT.

The V gene is TRBV5-8, the J gene TRBJ1-2; 9 bases align to TRBD1. Germline loops: CDR1 SGHTS, CDR2 YDEGEE. CDR3 size: 18 residues. The J segment lost 4 bases and the V segment lost 0 bases, leaving 13 bases of the junction unmatched. In nucleotides, the CDR3 is TGTGCCAGCAGCTTGGCCTTGAACAGGGGGCGTCCCCTCTATGGCTACACCTTC. This encodes CASSLALNRGRPLYGYTF.

This clone was found a few times. The chain has TRBV19 and TRBJ2-7; a weak D match, TRBD1 (6 bases). The germline gives CDR1 LNHDA, CDR2 SQIVND (reference sequence). The CDR3 totals 14 residues. Trimming shortened V by 4 bases and J by 5 bases, and 15 bases separated the two germline ends. The CDR3 loop reads CASSTGQGKHEQYF. CDR3 sequence (DNA): TGTGCCAGTAGTACTGGTCAGGGGAAGCACGAGCAGTACTTC.

The rearrangement uses TRBV29-1 and TRBJ2-1; 14 bases are a match to TRBD2. J gave up 1 base and V 7 bases, and 18 bases lay outside the gene matches. The germline V gene has CDR1 SQVTM and CDR2 ANQGSEA. The CDR3 sequence is 20 residues long. The CDR3 sequence: CSATEVFPGLAGESYNEQFF. The CDR3 nucleotides read TGCAGCGCTACCGAGGTCTTCCCGGGACTAGCGGGAGAGTCCTACAATGAGCAGTTCTTC.

The chain employs TRBV14 and TRBJ2-5; D unresolved. The CDR3 loop spans 13 amino acids. The V gene's germline CDR1 is SGHDN and CDR2 FVKESK. Trimming removed 5 bases at V and 8 bases at J, with 15 bases between. DNA for the CDR3: TGTGCCAGCAGCTCCATTCTGGGCACTACCCAGTACTTC. This codes for CASSSILGTTQYF.

This clone has just a few counts. The junction does not match germline at one end; this may be a read error. The chain combines TRBV14 with TRBJ2-1; no clear D. The CDR3 totals 14 residues. CDR1 SGHDN and CDR2 FVKESK come from the germline V gene. The DNA of the CDR3 is TGTTCCAGCAGCCAAGTCCCTGGTACACATGAGCAGTTCTTC. It specifies CSSSQVPGTHEQFF. Full variable domain (rest looked up from reference TRBV14 and TRBJ2-1): EAGVTQFPSHSVIEKGQTVTLRCDPISGHDNLYWYRRVMGKEIKFLLHFVKESKQDESGMPNNRFLAERTGGTYSTLKVQPAELEDSGVYFCSSSQVPGTHEQFFGPGTRLTVL.

With respect to this clone: Mismatch with germline at one junction end may stem from a read error. The V and J genes are TRBV7-9 and TRBJ2-3; TRBD2 matches at 13 bases. The CDR3 runs 18 residues. Germline-derived CDR1 and CDR2 are SEHNR and FQNEAQ (reference sequence). The CDR3 protein is CSSSLESGLAGDPDTQYF. CDR3 nucleotide sequence: TGTTCCAGCAGCTTAGAATCCGGACTAGCGGGAGACCCAGATACGCAGTATTTT.

J is TRBJ2-2 and V is TRBV5-4; 7 nucleotides match TRBD2. Germline loops: CDR1 SGHNT, CDR2 YYREEE (reference sequence). The trim removed 4 bases at V and 5 bases at J, leaving 11 bases unmatched. This CDR3 spans 16 amino acids. For the CDR3, the DNA is TGTGCCAGCAGCCTGGGGACGGAGGGAGGGACCGGGGAGCTGTTTTTT. Protein: CASSLGTEGGTGELFF.

V is TRBV7-6 and J is TRBJ2-1; 10 bases line up with TRBD2. The germline CDR1 and CDR2 sequences are SGHVS and FNYEAQ. CDR3 length: 14 amino acids. The J segment lost 6 bases and the V segment lost 3 bases, leaving 2 bases of the junction unmatched. The CDR3 DNA sequence: TGTGCCAGCAGCTTTAGACTAGCGGGCAATGAGCAGTTCTTC. Protein product: CASSFRLAGNEQFF.

This chain connects TRBV10-2 to TRBJ2-5; 9 positions agree with TRBD2. The junction had 13 bases not matched to a gene; V was cut back by 4 bases and J by 7 bases. Germline V gene sequence: CDR1 WSHSY, CDR2 SAAADI. The CDR3 is 16 amino acids. Here the CDR3 DNA reads TGCGCCAGCAGTGGGGGGACTAGCAACCCACCCGGGACCCAGTACTTC. This sequence encodes CASSGGTSNPPGTQYF.

V and J are TRBV6-5 and TRBJ1-4; D perhaps matches TRBD1 (6 bases). V lost 8 bases and J 8 bases, leaving 21 bases between the germline ends. The CDR3 consists of 15 residues. Germline CDR1 reads MNHEY; CDR2 reads SVGAGI. This CDR3 reads CASSPDPGAGEKLFF. CDR3 DNA sequence: TGTGCCAGCTCCCCCGACCCAGGGGCCGGGGAAAAACTGTTTTTT.

On this clone itself: An end of the junction does not agree with germline; a read error may underlie this. The chain is built from TRBV7-9 and TRBJ2-7, with a tentative D call TRBD2 (5 bases). Per germline, CDR1 SEHNR and CDR2 FQNEAQ (reference sequence). The CDR3 is made up of 16 amino acids. For the CDR3, the DNA is TGTTCCAGCAGCTTAGTTGGTAGCGCTTTATCCTACGAGCAGTACTTC. Translation gives CSSSLVGSALSYEQYF.

This chain joins TRBV2 and TRBJ1-5; no reliable D call. Germline V gene data show CDR1 as SNHLY and CDR2 as FYNNEI. The CDR3 totals 12 residues. Trimming left V 9 bases short and J 7 bases short, with 13 bases between. Here the CDR3 reads CASREVGQPQHF. The CDR3 nucleotides read TGTGCCAGTAGGGAGGTTGGGCAGCCCCAGCATTTT. The whole variable domain, remainder taken from reference TRBV2 and TRBJ1-5, is EPEVTQTPSHQVTQMGQEVILRCVPISNHLYFYWYRQILGQKVEFLVSFYNNEISEKSEIFDDQFSVERPDGSNFTLKIRSTKLEDSAMYFCASREVGQPQHFGDGTRLSIL.

The rearrangement links TRBV30 to TRBJ1-1; 9 nucleotides agree with TRBD1. The CDR3 covers 11 residues. CDR1 is GTSNPN, CDR2 SVGIG, per germline (reference sequence). V was clipped by 3 bases and J by 12 bases; unmatched bases: 5. DNA of the CDR3: TGTGCCTGGAGGACCGGACAGGGGACTTTCTTT. It is translated as CAWRTGQGTFF.

Only a few counts were recorded for this clone. The junction departs from germline at one end; a sequencing error may be responsible. The chain couples TRBV5-1 to TRBJ2-7; TRBD1 might be the D (5 bases). This CDR3 comprises 13 residues. Germline V gene sequence: CDR1 SGHRS, CDR2 YFSETQ. CDR3 nucleotides: TGCGCCAGCAGACCCCAAGCAGGGTACGCGCAGTACTTC. Its translation is CASRPQAGYAQYF.

V usage is TRBV18 and J usage is TRBJ2-5; D may be TRBD2 (6 bases). The CDR3 has 15 amino acids. The germline V gene has CDR1 KGHSH and CDR2 LQKENI. The V end lost 1 base, the J end lost 3 bases, and 12 bases lay between the germline ends. CDR3 in amino acids: CASSPLASAEETQYF. In nucleotides, the CDR3 is TGTGCCAGCTCACCACTTGCTAGCGCGGAAGAGACCCAGTACTTC.

The J gene is TRBJ2-7, the V gene TRBV30, with TRBD1 as a possible D gene (7 bases). V was trimmed by 2 bases and J by 2 bases, leaving 13 bases between them. The germline CDR1 and CDR2 sequences are GTSNPN and SVGIG (reference sequence). The CDR3 has 14 amino acids. This CDR3 reads CAWSYGRGAYEQYF. CDR3 nucleotides: TGTGCCTGGAGTTATGGCAGGGGGGCCTACGAGCAGTACTTC.

There are a few counts of this clone. The V call is TRBV6-5, the J call TRBJ1-5; 7 bases match TRBD1. J was trimmed by 3 bases and V by 5 bases; bases with no gene match: 4. In germline, CDR1 is MNHEY, CDR2 SVGAGI. The CDR3 totals 14 residues. The DNA of the CDR3 is TGTGCCAGCAGTCAACAGGGGTTCAATCAGCCCCAGCATTTT. It translates to CASSQQGFNQPQHF.

V gene TRBV29-1 combines with J gene TRBJ1-1; TRBD1 is a possible D gene (5 bases). The CDR3 is 12 residues long. The germline V gene encodes CDR1 SQVTM and CDR2 ANQGSEA. V gave up 5 bases and J gave up 1 base, with 8 bases separating them. CDR3 bases: TGCAGCGTTAGAGACAGGAACACTGAAGCTTTCTTT. Translated: CSVRDRNTEAFF.